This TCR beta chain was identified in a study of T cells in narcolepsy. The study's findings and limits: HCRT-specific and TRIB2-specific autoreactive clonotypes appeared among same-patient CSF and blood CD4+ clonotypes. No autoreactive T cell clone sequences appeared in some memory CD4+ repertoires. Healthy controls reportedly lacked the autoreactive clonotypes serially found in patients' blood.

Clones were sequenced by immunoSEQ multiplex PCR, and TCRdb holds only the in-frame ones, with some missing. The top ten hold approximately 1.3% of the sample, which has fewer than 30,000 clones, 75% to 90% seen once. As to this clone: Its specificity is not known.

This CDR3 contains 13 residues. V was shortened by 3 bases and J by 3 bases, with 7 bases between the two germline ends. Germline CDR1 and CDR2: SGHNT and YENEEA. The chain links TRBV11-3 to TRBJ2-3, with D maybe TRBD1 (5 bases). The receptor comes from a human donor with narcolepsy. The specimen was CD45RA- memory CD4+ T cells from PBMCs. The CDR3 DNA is TGTGCCAGCAGCTTCAGGGTTACAGATACGCAGTATTTT. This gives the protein CASSFRVTDTQYF. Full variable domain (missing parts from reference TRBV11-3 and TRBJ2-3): EAGVVQSPRYKIIEKKQPVAFWCNPISGHNTLYWYLQNLGQGPELLIRYENEEAVDDSQLPKDRFSAERLKGVDSTLKIQPAELGDSAVYLCASSFRVTDTQYFGPGTRLTVL.